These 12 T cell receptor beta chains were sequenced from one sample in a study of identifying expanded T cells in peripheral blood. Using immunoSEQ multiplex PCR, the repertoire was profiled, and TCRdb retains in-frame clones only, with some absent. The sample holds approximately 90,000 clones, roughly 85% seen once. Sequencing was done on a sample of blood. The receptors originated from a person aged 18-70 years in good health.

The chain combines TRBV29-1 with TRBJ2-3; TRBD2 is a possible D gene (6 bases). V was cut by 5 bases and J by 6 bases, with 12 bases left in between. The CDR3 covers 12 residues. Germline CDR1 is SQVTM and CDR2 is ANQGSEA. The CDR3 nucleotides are TGCAGCGTTCCCCTAGCGAGCGATACGCAGTATTTT. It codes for CSVPLASDTQYF.

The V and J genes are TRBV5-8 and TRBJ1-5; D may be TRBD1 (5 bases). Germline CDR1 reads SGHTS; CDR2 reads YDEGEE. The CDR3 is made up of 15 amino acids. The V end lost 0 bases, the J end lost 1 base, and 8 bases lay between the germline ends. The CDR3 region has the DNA TGTGCCAGCAGCTTGGGACAGTCCAGCAATCAGCCCCAGCATTTT. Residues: CASSLGQSSNQPQHF.

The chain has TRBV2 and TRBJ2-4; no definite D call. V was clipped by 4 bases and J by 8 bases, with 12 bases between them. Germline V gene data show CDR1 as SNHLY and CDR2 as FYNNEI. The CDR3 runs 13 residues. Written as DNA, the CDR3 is TGTGCCAGCAGTGGGACGTATGATCACATTCAGTACTTC. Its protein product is CASSGTYDHIQYF.

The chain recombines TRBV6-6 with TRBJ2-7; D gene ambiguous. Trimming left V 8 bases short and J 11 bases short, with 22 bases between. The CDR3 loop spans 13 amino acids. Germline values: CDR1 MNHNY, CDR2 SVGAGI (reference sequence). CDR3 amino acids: CASGADQPPKEYF. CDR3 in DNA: TGTGCCAGCGGCGCAGACCAACCCCCTAAGGAGTACTTC.

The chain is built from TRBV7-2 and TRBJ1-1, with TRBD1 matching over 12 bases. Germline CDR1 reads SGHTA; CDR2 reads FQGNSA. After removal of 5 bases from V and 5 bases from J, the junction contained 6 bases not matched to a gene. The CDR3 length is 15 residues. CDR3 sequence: CASSRDRGRGTEAFF. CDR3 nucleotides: TGTGCCAGCAGCCGGGACAGGGGGCGTGGGACTGAAGCTTTCTTT.

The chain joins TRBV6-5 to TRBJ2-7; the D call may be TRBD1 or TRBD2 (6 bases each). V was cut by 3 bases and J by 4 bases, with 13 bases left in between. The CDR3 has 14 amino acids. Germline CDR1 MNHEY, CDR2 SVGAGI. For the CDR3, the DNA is TGTGCCAGCAGTTATGGCAGGGGAGGTTACGAGCAGTACTTC. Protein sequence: CASSYGRGGYEQYF.

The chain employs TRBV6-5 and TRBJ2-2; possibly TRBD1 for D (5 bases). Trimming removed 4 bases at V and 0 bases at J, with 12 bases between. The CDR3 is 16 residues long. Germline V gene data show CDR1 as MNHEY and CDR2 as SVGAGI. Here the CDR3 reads CASSLGHTSNTGELFF. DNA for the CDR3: TGTGCCAGCAGTTTGGGGCACACCTCGAACACCGGGGAGCTGTTTTTT.

CDR3 DNA: TGTGCCAGCAGTGCCCCCGGGGCGGACCAAGAGACCCAGTACTTC. It specifies CASSAPGADQETQYF. The V gene is TRBV6-4, the J gene TRBJ2-5; D assignment may be TRBD1 or TRBD2 (5 bases each). The CDR3 contains 15 residues. With 4 bases removed from V and 0 bases from J, the gap between germline ends came to 12 bases. Germline assignment: CDR1 MRHNA and CDR2 SNTAGT.

The CDR3 loop is CASRSQTDLNTEAFF. DNA of the CDR3: TGCGCCAGCAGATCTCAGACAGACTTAAACACTGAAGCTTTCTTT. The rearrangement joins TRBV5-1 to TRBJ1-1, with a possible D match to TRBD1 (5 bases). V dropped 5 bases and J dropped 2 bases, with 16 bases sitting between them. This CDR3 has 15 amino acids. Per germline, CDR1 SGHRS and CDR2 YFSETQ.

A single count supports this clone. The CDR3 here is CASSLCPRTTNEKLFF. CDR3 nucleotide sequence: TGTGCCAGCAGCTTATGTCCGAGGACAACTAATGAAAAACTGTTTTTT. The chain is built from TRBV7-9 and TRBJ1-4; D is unresolved. The germline V gene encodes CDR1 SEHNR and CDR2 FQNEAQ (reference sequence). The CDR3 has 16 residues. Between the trimmed V and J ends, which lost 2 bases and 0 bases, there was a span of 10 bases. The whole variable domain, filled in from reference TRBV7-9 and TRBJ1-4, reads DTGVSQNPRHKITKRGQNVTFRCDPISEHNRLYWYRQTLGQGPEFLTYFQNEAQLEKSRLLSDRFSAERPKGSFSTLEIQRTEQGDSAMYLCASSLCPRTTNEKLFFGSGTQLSVL.

The chain's CDR3 is CASSGPNTGELFF. As DNA, the CDR3 is TGTGCCAGCAGTGGACCTAACACCGGGGAGCTGTTTTTT. The chain uses TRBV28 and TRBJ2-2; D is unclear. Germline V gene sequence: CDR1 MDHEN, CDR2 SYDVKM. CDR3 length equals 13 residues. Trimming cost V 5 bases and J 2 bases, with 6 bases left between them.

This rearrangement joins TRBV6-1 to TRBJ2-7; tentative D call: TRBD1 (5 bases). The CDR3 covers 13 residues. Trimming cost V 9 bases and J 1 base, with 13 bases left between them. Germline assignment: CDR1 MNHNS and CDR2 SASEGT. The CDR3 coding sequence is TGTGCCAGTCCTGGGGCCCTATCCTACGAGCAGTACTTC. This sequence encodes CASPGALSYEQYF.